Listed here is a single T cell receptor (beta chain). Antigen specificity is unknown. Any history of autoimmune disease or systemic immunosuppression disqualified patients. The data belong to a study of OX40 agonist ivuxolimab in advanced cancers. Background on the study: Three patients got partial responses; one had hepatocellular carcinoma and two had cutaneous melanoma. Study results and caveats: Which antigen the expanded peripheral T cells recognized is unknown. On average, CD8+ T cells had more expanded clones than CD4+.

The CDR3 has 17 amino acids. Germline loops: CDR1 LGHNA, CDR2 YSLEER. The V gene lost 2 bases and the J gene lost 8 bases, with 21 bases spanning the gap. The repertoire was sequenced with immunoSEQ multiplex PCR; TCRdb's copy has only in-frame clones and lacks some. The sample includes approximately 50,000 clones, just under 95% of them seen just once. The chain employs TRBV4-3 and TRBJ1-4; TRBD1 is a possible D gene (5 bases). Sequenced material: CD4+ or CD8+ T cells sorted from blood, taken in a trial of the OX40 agonist ivuxolimab. This clonotype was obtained from an adult with an advanced solid tumor such as melanoma, head and neck, liver or kidney cancer. CDR3 protein: CASSQSAAGGRKEKLFF. The CDR3 coding sequence is TGCGCCAGCAGCCAAAGTGCCGCGGGGGGAAGGAAGGAAAAACTGTTTTTT.